These 10 T cell receptor beta chains originate from one sample sequenced in a study of T cells in Graves' hyperthyroidism and ophthalmopathy. RNA transcripts were the template for amplifying TCR beta CDR3 regions. First-round RT-PCR targeting the TCR CDR3 was performed with the HTBI primer set. TCRdb itself ran the multiplex PCR reads through MiXCR, one entry per CDR3 protein. Of about 270,000 distinct CDR3 sequences in the sample, around 20% were seen once. What was sequenced was blood. The origin of the receptors is a man aged 25-40 years with Graves' ophthalmopathy.

The gene calls are TRBV27 and TRBJ2-7; D uncertain. The V end lost 3 bases, the J end lost 2 bases, and 14 bases lay between the germline ends. There are 15 residues in the CDR3. Germline V gene lookup returns CDR1 MNHEY and CDR2 SMNVEV (reference sequence). The CDR3 DNA sequence: TGTGCCAGCAGTTTCATCTCCAGGTTAACCTACGAGCAGTACTTC. Its translation is CASSFISRLTYEQYF.

The rearrangement links TRBV11-2 to TRBJ2-7; 11 bases are shared with TRBD2. The V gene end was trimmed by 5 bases and the J gene end by 0 bases; junction bases not matched to a gene: 12. CDR3 length: 18 amino acids. Germline-derived CDR1 and CDR2 are SGHAT and FQNNGV. The CDR3 region has the DNA TGTGCCAGCAGCCCGGGACTAGCGGACCGGTGGGGCTCCTACGAGCAGTACTTC. Its protein product is CASSPGLADRWGSYEQYF. Filled out from reference TRBV11-2 and TRBJ2-7, the complete variable domain reads EAGVAQSPRYKIIEKRQSVAFWCNPISGHATLYWYQQILGQGPKLLIQFQNNGVVDDSQLPKDRFSAERLKGVDSTLKIQPAKLEDSAVYLCASSPGLADRWGSYEQYFGPGTRLTVT.

This clonotype was seen only a few times. The V call is TRBV28, the J call TRBJ2-4, with 13 bases that match TRBD2. CDR3 length equals 19 residues. The trim removed 2 bases at V and 1 base at J, leaving 8 bases unmatched. Germline-derived CDR1 and CDR2 are MDHEN and SYDVKM. In DNA, the CDR3 is TGTGCCAGCAGTTTAGGTAGGACTAGCGGGAGCCACGCCAAAAACATTCAGTACTTC. The encoded protein is CASSLGRTSGSHAKNIQYF.

Concerning this clonotype: A clone one base away is much larger, so this may be a read error. The V and J genes are TRBV5-5 and TRBJ1-4; weak D call: TRBD1 (5 bases). V shed 6 bases and J shed 6 bases, with 18 bases lying between them. Germline CDR1 reads SGHKS; CDR2 reads YYEKEE (reference sequence). This CDR3 contains 15 residues. Here the CDR3 reads CASNLTLGGDEKLFF. In DNA, the CDR3 is TGTGCCAGCAACTTAACTCTCGGAGGGGATGAAAAACTGTTTTTT. The full variable domain, in which reference TRBV5-5 and TRBJ1-4 provide the parts outside the CDR3, is DAGVTQSPTHLIKTRGQQVTLRCSPISGHKSVSWYQQVLGQGPQFIFQYYEKEERGRGNFPDRFSARQFPNYSSELNVNALLLGDSALYLCASNLTLGGDEKLFFGSGTQLSVL.

This chain joins TRBV6-9 and TRBJ1-6, with 7 positions matching TRBD1. Unmatched junction bases numbered 30, after V lost 3 bases and J lost 13 bases. The length of the CDR3 is 21 residues. Germline V gene lookup returns CDR1 MNHGY and CDR2 SVAAGI. The CDR3 protein is CASSYHSTGARPVWNAAPLHF. The CDR3 DNA is TGTGCCAGCAGTTACCACAGCACAGGGGCTAGACCAGTATGGAACGCCGCCCCCCTCCACTTT.

V gene TRBV24-1 combines with J gene TRBJ2-1; D remains ambiguous. V shed 5 bases and J shed 7 bases, with 11 bases lying between them. The germline V gene encodes CDR1 KGHDR and CDR2 SFDVKD. CDR3 length: 13 residues. CDR3 bases: TGTGCCACCAGTGTCCCGGAGAAGAATGAGCAGTTCTTC. It encodes CATSVPEKNEQFF.

This clonotype has a handful of counts. The chain couples TRBV28 to TRBJ2-7, with a tentative D call TRBD1 (5 bases). This CDR3 is built from 15 residues. Germline CDR1 and CDR2: MDHEN and SYDVKM. The V end was cut by 5 bases, the J end by 3 bases, with 17 bases between. CDR3 loop: CASSPPTVRNYEQYF. The DNA for the CDR3 is TGTGCCAGCAGTCCCCCGACAGTACGAAACTACGAGCAGTACTTC.

The CDR3: CASSSSTSGIGEQYF. The CDR3 DNA is TGTGCCAGCAGTTCGTCGACTAGCGGGATTGGCGAGCAGTACTTC. V is TRBV6-9 and J is TRBJ2-7; 11 bases map to TRBD2. Germline V CDR1 and CDR2: MNHGY, SVAAGI. Trimming at V came to 4 bases and at J to 6 bases, leaving 8 bases not matched to a gene. This CDR3 spans 15 amino acids.

A few counts support this clonotype. The chain joins TRBV29-1 to TRBJ2-7; the match to TRBD2 covers 8 bases. Trimming took 1 base from V and 5 from J; bases not matched to a gene: 4. CDR1 is SQVTM, CDR2 ANQGSEA, per germline. CDR3 size: 13 residues. In nucleotides, the CDR3 is TGCAGCGTTGAAGCGTGGACTAGCCACGAGCAGTACTTC. This gives the protein CSVEAWTSHEQYF.

The V and J genes are TRBV12-3 or TRBV12-4 and TRBJ1-4, with D unclear. V lost 5 bases and J 8 bases, leaving 6 bases between the germline ends. The CDR3 sequence is 11 residues long. In DNA form, the CDR3 reads TGTGCCAGCAGTCGAGGGGAAAAACTGTTTTTT. As protein: CASSRGEKLFF.